A single sample gave rise to the 32 T cell receptor beta chains below, sequenced in a study of blood T cell repertoires in COVID-19. Generated by immunoSEQ multiplex PCR, the TCRdb table keeps only in-frame clones and is missing some. Of about 350,000 clones in the sample, under 95% were seen once. Material: peripheral blood. Receptors were obtained from a woman aged 18-29 years who had recovered from COVID-19.

The chain has TRBV9 and TRBJ2-1, with 7 bases identical to TRBD2. Germline V gives CDR1 SGDLS, CDR2 YYNGEE. The junction had 9 bases not matched to a gene; V was cut back by 0 bases and J by 15 bases. This CDR3 has 13 amino acids. CDR3: CASSVDGAGDRFF. CDR3 nucleotides: TGTGCCAGCAGCGTAGACGGGGCGGGAGATCGGTTCTTC.

The chain uses TRBV19 and TRBJ2-3; unclear D gene. V was trimmed by 4 bases and J by 0 bases, leaving 11 bases between them. The CDR3 runs 15 residues. Germline V gene lookup returns CDR1 LNHDA and CDR2 SQIVND (reference sequence). CDR3 amino acids: CASSNIQSSTDTQYF. CDR3 in DNA: TGTGCCAGTAGTAACATCCAGTCTAGCACAGATACGCAGTATTTT.

Only one count was recorded for this clone. The rearrangement joins TRBV25-1 to TRBJ2-1, with D possibly TRBD1 on 6 matching bases. Germline CDR1 and CDR2: MGHDK and SYGVNS. The V gene lost 6 bases and the J gene lost 6 bases, with 18 bases spanning the gap. This CDR3 contains 15 residues. DNA of the CDR3: TGTGCCAGCAGCCCTCCCTCCCCCAGGGGCAATGAGCAGTTCTTC. This codes for CASSPPSPRGNEQFF.

CDR3 region: CASSLAGSSYNEQFF. CDR3 DNA: TGTGCCAGCAGTTTAGCGGGCAGCTCCTACAATGAGCAGTTCTTC. The rearrangement uses TRBV28 and TRBJ2-1, with a weak D call TRBD2 (5 bases). This CDR3 region has 15 residues. Germline assignment: CDR1 MDHEN and CDR2 SYDVKM. Trimming stripped 2 bases from V and 0 bases from J, with 8 bases between.

The table lists this clone with a count of one. The chain combines TRBV5-1 with TRBJ2-7; 9 bases are shared with TRBD2. Germline-derived CDR1 and CDR2 are SGHRS and YFSETQ. This CDR3 is 13 amino acids long. After removal of 1 base from V and 4 bases from J, the junction contained 0 bases not matched to a gene. In nucleotides, the CDR3 is TGCGCCAGCAGCTTGACTAGCGGGTACGAGCAGTACGTC. Translation gives CASSLTSGYEQYV.

This clone showed up just once. The chain has TRBV7-8 and TRBJ2-1; 8 nucleotides agree with TRBD2. After removal of 1 base from V and 4 bases from J, the junction contained 6 bases not matched to a gene. The length of the CDR3 is 16 residues. Germline V gene data show CDR1 as SGHVS and CDR2 as FQNEAQ. The CDR3 here is CASSLETSGLYNEQFF. As DNA, the CDR3 is TGTGCCAGCAGCTTAGAAACTAGCGGCCTTTACAATGAGCAGTTCTTC.

The CDR3 DNA sequence: TGTGCCAGCAGCTTTGCGGGAAGCTCCTACAATGAGCAGTTCTTC. Its protein product is CASSFAGSSYNEQFF. The J gene is TRBJ2-1, the V gene TRBV7-2; tentatively, D is TRBD2 (6 bases). Trimming removed 3 bases at V and 0 bases at J, with 9 bases between. The CDR3 length is 15 residues. Germline CDR1 is SGHTA and CDR2 is FQGNSA.

The rearrangement uses TRBV9 and TRBJ1-1, with D hard to call. CDR1 and CDR2 (germline): SGDLS, YYNGEE. This CDR3 comprises 16 residues. The germline V and J ends were trimmed by 0 bases and 4 bases, with 16 bases remaining between them. CDR3 region: CASSVAFHREGTEAFF. CDR3 coding DNA: TGTGCCAGCAGCGTAGCTTTTCATCGGGAGGGCACTGAAGCTTTCTTT.

This rearrangement joins TRBV28 to TRBJ2-2; tentatively, D is TRBD1 (5 bases). This CDR3 has 12 amino acids. Germline V gives CDR1 MDHEN, CDR2 SYDVKM. The ends were cut back, 10 bases at V and 1 base at J, with 7 bases in the middle. CDR3 loop: CATQGNTGELFF. The DNA of the CDR3 is TGTGCCACCCAGGGGAACACCGGGGAGCTGTTTTTT. Variable domain in full (rest from reference TRBV28 and TRBJ2-2): DVKVTQSSRYLVKRTGEKVFLECVQDMDHENMFWYRQDPGLGLRLIYFSYDVKMKEKGDIPEGYSVSREKKERFSLILESASTNQTSMYLCATQGNTGELFFGEGSRLTVL.

This clone was observed a single time. V gene TRBV4-3 combines with J gene TRBJ2-1, with a tentative D call TRBD1 (6 bases). There are 13 residues in the CDR3. V lost 1 base to trimming and J lost 15 bases, with 16 bases between them. Germline V lookup: CDR1 LGHNA, CDR2 YSLEER. In DNA, the CDR3 is TGCGCCAGCAGCCAAGTTATGGGACACACTCTGTTCTTC. It codes for CASSQVMGHTLFF.

This clone is a singleton in its sample. The chain recombines TRBV18 with TRBJ1-2, with 8 bases identical to TRBD1. Germline CDR1 KGHSH, CDR2 LQKENI. With 6 bases clipped from V and 3 bases from J, the junction kept 6 bases outside the gene matches. The CDR3 runs to 14 residues. CDR3 in amino acids: CASSVRGQDYGYTF. CDR3 DNA: TGTGCCAGCTCGGTCAGGGGGCAGGACTATGGCTACACCTTC.

This clone appeared a single time. The CDR3 loop reads CASSVIPGQGASYEQYV. DNA for the CDR3: TGTGCCAGCAGTGTAATTCCGGGACAGGGTGCGTCCTACGAGCAGTACGTC. This chain joins TRBV6-1 and TRBJ2-7, with 9 bases fitting TRBD1. Germline V CDR1 and CDR2: MNHNS, SASEGT. This CDR3 is 17 amino acids long. Trimming at V came to 4 bases and at J to 1 base, leaving 11 bases not matched to a gene.

The chain is built from TRBV6-5 and TRBJ1-5, with 10 bases lining up with TRBD1. The germline V gene encodes CDR1 MNHEY and CDR2 SVGAGI. The CDR3 spans 15 residues. The junction had 7 bases not matched to a gene; V was cut back by 4 bases and J by 7 bases. Here the CDR3 DNA reads TGTGCCAGCAGTTCTGACAGGGGGCGAGGACAGCCCCAGCATTTT. Protein sequence: CASSSDRGRGQPQHF.

The chain carries TRBV5-5 and TRBJ2-1; possible D gene TRBD2, 5 bases. CDR1 and CDR2 from the germline V gene are SGHKS and YYEKEE (reference sequence). V dropped 4 bases and J dropped 4 bases, with 12 bases sitting between them. The CDR3 has 14 residues. The chain's CDR3 is CASSESGPYNEQFF. DNA for the CDR3: TGTGCCAGCAGCGAGAGCGGACCTTACAATGAGCAGTTCTTC.

This chain joins TRBV29-1 and TRBJ2-7, with 7 bases matching TRBD1. The CDR3 is 12 residues long. Unmatched junction bases numbered 5, after V lost 7 bases and J lost 2 bases. CDR1 is SQVTM and CDR2 is ANQGSEA in the germline V gene. The CDR3 DNA reads TGCAGCGCCGGGGACAGCGCCTACGAGCAGTACGTC. The encoded protein is CSAGDSAYEQYV.

The rearrangement links TRBV29-1 to TRBJ1-1; a weak D match, TRBD1 (5 bases). This CDR3 spans 12 amino acids. In germline, CDR1 is SQVTM, CDR2 ANQGSEA. Deletions cut 3 bases from V and 11 bases from J, with 16 bases between. The CDR3 sequence: CSVEIPGGEAFF. The CDR3 DNA follows: TGCAGCGTTGAGATACCGGGAGGGGAGGCTTTCTTT.

The chain is built from TRBV27 and TRBJ2-4, with D possibly being TRBD1 (5 bases). The V gene lost 8 bases and the J gene lost 1 base, with 15 bases spanning the gap. This CDR3 region has 15 residues. Germline V gene lookup returns CDR1 MNHEY and CDR2 SMNVEV (reference sequence). The CDR3 sequence: CASSLGLGAKNIQYF. The CDR3 DNA is TGTGCCAGCTCTCTGGGGCTTGGTGCCAAAAACATTCAGTACTTC.

This rearrangement joins TRBV27 to TRBJ1-2; 12 bases fit TRBD1. J lost 8 bases, V lost 6 bases, and 22 bases had no gene match. This CDR3 has 19 residues. Germline loops: CDR1 MNHEY, CDR2 SMNVEV (reference sequence). CDR3 DNA: TGTGCCAGCAGAACAATACTGCTAACCGGGGACAGGGGGCTCTGGGGCTACACCTTC. Its protein product is CASRTILLTGDRGLWGYTF.

The chain joins TRBV5-1 to TRBJ2-3; D is uncertain. Germline CDR1 and CDR2: SGHRS and YFSETQ. The CDR3 length is 16 residues. The germline V and J ends were trimmed by 0 bases and 0 bases, with 11 bases remaining between them. This CDR3 reads CASSLGSETSTDTQYF. CDR3 DNA: TGCGCCAGCAGCTTGGGGTCAGAGACTAGCACAGATACGCAGTATTTT.

V is TRBV27 and J is TRBJ1-1; 7 bases are shared with TRBD1. The J segment lost 3 bases and the V segment lost 4 bases, leaving 5 bases of the junction unmatched. The V gene's germline CDR1 is MNHEY and CDR2 SMNVEV (reference sequence). This CDR3 region has 14 residues. This CDR3 is CASSSTGAYTEAFF. CDR3 DNA: TGTGCCAGCAGTTCAACAGGGGCCTACACTGAAGCTTTCTTT.

This clone appeared a single time. The genes are TRBV20-1 and TRBJ1-6; TRBD1 agrees at 9 bases. CDR1 is DFQATT, CDR2 SNEGSKA, per germline (reference sequence). The CDR3 totals 14 residues. Trimming took 3 bases from V and 10 from J; bases not matched to a gene: 7. The CDR3 DNA reads TGCAGTGCTAGTTCCACAGGGGGCGGCTCACCCCTCCACTTT. Translated, it gives CSASSTGGGSPLHF.

V is TRBV5-8 and J is TRBJ1-1, with D uncertain. The CDR3 contains 13 residues. Germline V gene data show CDR1 as SGHTS and CDR2 as YDEGEE. Trimming removed 7 bases at V and 0 bases at J, with 10 bases between. The CDR3 loop reads CASDEGVNTEAFF. The CDR3, as DNA: TGTGCCAGCGACGAGGGCGTGAACACTGAAGCTTTCTTT.

This chain joins TRBV11-3 and TRBJ2-7; the match to TRBD2 covers 12 bases. The CDR3 loop spans 17 amino acids. CDR1 is SGHNT and CDR2 is YENEEA in the germline V gene. The trim removed 5 bases at V and 5 bases at J, leaving 13 bases unmatched. The chain's CDR3 is CASSPRTSGTKSHEQYV. In DNA, the CDR3 is TGTGCCAGCAGCCCCCGGACTAGCGGGACCAAGTCCCACGAGCAGTACGTC.

The V call is TRBV7-2, the J call TRBJ2-3; D gene unclear. Germline V gene data show CDR1 as SGHTA and CDR2 as FQGNSA. The CDR3 totals 13 residues. Trimming left V 1 base short and J 6 bases short, with 8 bases between. In DNA form, the CDR3 reads TGTGCCAGCAGCTTAGTAGTCCGGGATACGCAGTATTTT. Encoded protein: CASSLVVRDTQYF.

This clone was counted once. The CDR3, as DNA: TGTGCCAGCAGTAGCCGGGCTAGCGGGAGTGGTTACAATGAGCAGTTCTTC. Translating gives CASSSRASGSGYNEQFF. The J gene is TRBJ2-1, the V gene TRBV27; 10 bases line up with TRBD2. V lost 5 bases and J lost 4; bases outside the gene matches: 11. CDR3 length equals 17 residues. Germline CDR1 and CDR2: MNHEY and SMNVEV (reference sequence).

The gene calls are TRBV10-3 and TRBJ1-1; 10 nucleotides align to TRBD1. The germline V gene encodes CDR1 ENHRY and CDR2 SYGVKD. J lost 2 bases, V lost 5 bases, and 8 bases had no gene match. CDR3 size: 16 residues. In nucleotides, the CDR3 is TGTGCCATCAGTTCCCGGACAGGGGGGGCTAACACTGAAGCTTTCTTT. Its translation: CAISSRTGGANTEAFF.

The chain links TRBV19 to TRBJ2-5; 9 nucleotides agree with TRBD1. With V trimmed by 3 bases and J by 2 bases, 13 bases remained unmatched. Looked up from germline, CDR1 is LNHDA and CDR2 is SQIVND (reference sequence). The CDR3 sequence is 18 residues long. Here the CDR3 reads CASSIGAGTGWKQETQYF. CDR3 coding DNA: TGTGCCAGTAGTATTGGCGCCGGGACAGGGTGGAAGCAAGAGACCCAGTACTTC.

The CDR3 spells CASSTGGANSGANVLTF. CDR3 in DNA: TGTGCCAGCAGTACAGGGGGGGCTAACTCTGGGGCCAACGTCCTGACTTTC. The chain joins TRBV2 to TRBJ2-6, with TRBD1 as a possible D gene (8 bases). CDR3 length: 17 amino acids. V dropped 5 bases and J dropped 0 bases, with 14 bases sitting between them. Germline V gene sequence: CDR1 SNHLY, CDR2 FYNNEI.

V usage is TRBV12-5 and J usage is TRBJ1-1, with D possibly TRBD1 on 5 matching bases. The germline V and J ends were trimmed by 0 bases and 4 bases, with 12 bases remaining between them. Germline assignment: CDR1 LGHNT and CDR2 FRNRAP. The CDR3 covers 15 residues. CDR3 in DNA: TGTGCTAGTGGTTTGGTCGGGGGTTTGAGCACTGAAGCTTTCTTT. This encodes CASGLVGGLSTEAFF.

This clone was observed a handful of times. The chain couples TRBV6-5 to TRBJ1-5; no clear D. Trimming stripped 5 bases from V and 2 bases from J, with 13 bases between. The germline V gene encodes CDR1 MNHEY and CDR2 SVGAGI. This CDR3 is 15 amino acids long. The CDR3 nucleotides are TGTGCCAGCAGTCCCGTAGTTCCGGGCAATCAGCCCCAGCATTTT. It encodes CASSPVVPGNQPQHF.

The CDR3 reads CASTLSGRAFTGELFF. In nucleotides, the CDR3 is TGTGCCAGCACCCTGAGCGGGAGGGCCTTCACCGGGGAGCTGTTTTTT. The chain combines TRBV5-6 with TRBJ2-2; 10 bases are a match to TRBD2. Germline V CDR1 and CDR2: SGHDT, YYEEEE. V lost 6 bases, J lost 4 bases, and 9 bases stayed unmatched. The CDR3 covers 16 residues.

This clone was observed a single time. CDR3 in amino acids: CASSLAASNTGELFF. CDR3 nucleotides: TGCGCCAGCAGCTTAGCAGCGTCGAACACCGGGGAGCTGTTTTTT. The J gene is TRBJ2-2, the V gene TRBV5-1; D is unclear. Germline lookup yields CDR1 SGHRS and CDR2 YFSETQ. V lost 2 bases to trimming and J lost 0 bases, with 8 bases between them. CDR3 length: 15 residues.